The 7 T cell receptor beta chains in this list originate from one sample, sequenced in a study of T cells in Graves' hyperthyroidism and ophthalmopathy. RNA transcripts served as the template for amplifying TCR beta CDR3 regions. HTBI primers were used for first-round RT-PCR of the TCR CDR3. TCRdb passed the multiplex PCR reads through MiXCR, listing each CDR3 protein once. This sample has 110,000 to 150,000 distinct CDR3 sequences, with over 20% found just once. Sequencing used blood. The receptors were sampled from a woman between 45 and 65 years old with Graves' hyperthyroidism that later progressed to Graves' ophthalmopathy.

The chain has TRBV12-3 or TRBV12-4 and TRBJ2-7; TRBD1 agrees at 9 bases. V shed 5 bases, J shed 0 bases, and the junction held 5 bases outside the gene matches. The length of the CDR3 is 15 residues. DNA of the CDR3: TGTGCCAGCAGTCCAGGGACAGGGCTCTCCTACGAGCAGTACTTC. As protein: CASSPGTGLSYEQYF.

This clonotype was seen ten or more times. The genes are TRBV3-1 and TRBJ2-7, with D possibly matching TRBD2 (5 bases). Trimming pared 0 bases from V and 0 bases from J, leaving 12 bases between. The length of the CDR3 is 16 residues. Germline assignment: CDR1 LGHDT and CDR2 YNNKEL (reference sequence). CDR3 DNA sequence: TGTGCCAGCAGCCAAGATATAAGGACTCGCTCCTACGAGCAGTACTTC. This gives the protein CASSQDIRTRSYEQYF.

In nucleotides, the CDR3 is TGTGCCAGCAGCCACCCCGACAGGGGGAACATTCAGTACTTC. Translating it yields CASSHPDRGNIQYF. This sequence joins TRBV3-1 and TRBJ2-4, with TRBD1 matching 9 bases. The CDR3 loop spans 14 amino acids. V lost 3 bases to trimming and J lost 7 bases; unmatched junction nucleotides: 4. Germline-derived CDR1 and CDR2 are LGHDT and YNNKEL (reference sequence).

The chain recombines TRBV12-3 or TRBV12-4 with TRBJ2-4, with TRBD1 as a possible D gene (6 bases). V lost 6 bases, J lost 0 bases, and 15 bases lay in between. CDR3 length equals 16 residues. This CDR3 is CASSATGMLAKNIQYF. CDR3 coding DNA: TGTGCCAGCAGCGCGACAGGAATGTTAGCCAAAAACATTCAGTACTTC.

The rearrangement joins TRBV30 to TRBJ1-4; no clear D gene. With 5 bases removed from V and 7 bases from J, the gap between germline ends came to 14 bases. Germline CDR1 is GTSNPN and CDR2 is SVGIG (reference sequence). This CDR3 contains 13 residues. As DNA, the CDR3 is TGTGCCTGGCAACATCCCGGAGGTGAAAAACTGTTTTTT. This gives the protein CAWQHPGGEKLFF.

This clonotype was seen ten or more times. CDR3 nucleotide sequence: TGTGCCAGCAGCTTAGGCGGGGGCCGGACCGGGGAGCTGTTTTTT. Translating it yields CASSLGGGRTGELFF. The V gene is TRBV7-9, the J gene TRBJ2-2; D might be TRBD2 (7 bases). The V gene's germline CDR1 is SEHNR and CDR2 FQNEAQ (reference sequence). The V end was cut by 1 base, the J end by 5 bases, with 11 bases between. There are 15 residues in the CDR3.

The CDR3 region has the DNA TGTGCCAGCAGCCCACGACTAGCGGGGGCCCACGAGCAGTACTTC. As protein: CASSPRLAGAHEQYF. The chain has TRBV7-2 and TRBJ2-7; 12 bases fit TRBD2. The CDR3 is 15 amino acids. Trimming at V came to 5 bases and at J to 5 bases, leaving 7 bases not matched to a gene. Germline lookup yields CDR1 SGHTA and CDR2 FQGNSA.